This T cell receptor beta chain is from a study of metastatic and nonmetastatic thyroid tumors. Study information: Comparative analysis of repertoires was undertaken across blood and tumor or nodule tissue obtained from malignant and benign thyroid patients. Findings of the study overall: Significantly higher TCR beta diversity was reportedly seen in malignant thyroid tumors than benign nodules, in blood and tumor.

There were no patients who had received any treatment before thyroid surgery. From germline, CDR1 is SGDLS and CDR2 YYNGEE. CDR3 size: 13 residues. Trimming cost V 7 bases and J 2 bases, with 12 bases left between them. In this sample, this clone turned up a few times. Antigen specificity is unknown. As originally analysed: It was from CDR3 differences across clinicopathological groups that a distant-metastasis classifier for papillary thyroid cancer was built. TCRdb reprocessed the PCR reads using MiXCR. The V and J calls were not made by the authors but by TCRdb's processing. The repertoire holds 23,000 or so clones, more than 10% seen once, with 17% in the top ten.

The TCR sequence derives from a female donor with papillary thyroid cancer or a benign thyroid nodule (not recorded which). Some clones in this sample may be carry-over from other donors' samples. Sequenced input: blood. This sequence joins TRBV9 and TRBJ1-1; D may be TRBD1 (6 bases). The CDR3 reads CASGLDSNTEAFF. Written as DNA, the CDR3 is TGTGCCAGCGGATTGGACAGCAACACTGAAGCTTTCTTT. Using reference TRBV9 and TRBJ1-1 for the parts outside the CDR3, the full variable domain is DSGVTQTPKHLITATGQRVTLRCSPRSGDLSVYWYQQSLDQGLQFLIQYYNGEERAKGNILERFSAQQFPDLHSELNLSSLELGDSALYFCASGLDSNTEAFFGQGTRLTVV.